The rows below give T cell receptor beta chains drawn from one sample of a study of blood T cell repertoires in COVID-19. Sequencing used immunoSEQ multiplex PCR; TCRdb keeps in-frame clones, though not all of them. In the table there are 150,000 or so clones, roughly 90% of which are singletons. Sequences were obtained from peripheral blood. These TCRs come from a man aged 60 to 75 with active or convalescent COVID-19. Each CDR3 is given with its conserved first and last residue. A D gene is named only where the DNA matches it firmly. Where a row states a size, it is once, few, many or the class of an expanded clone; other rows omit it.

d_gene: TRBD1; j_gene: TRBJ1-6; v_gene: TRBV28; abundance: .; len: 15; CDR3nt: TGTGCCAGCACAGACCAGGGGGCATGGGATTCACCCCTCCACTTT; CDR3aa: CASTDQGAWDSPLHF
d_gene: .; j_gene: TRBJ1-5; v_gene: TRBV30; abundance: .; len: 14; CDR3nt: TGTGCCTGGAGTGTCGGCAGGGGCAATCAGCCCCAGCATTTT; CDR3aa: CAWSVGRGNQPQHF
d_gene: .; j_gene: TRBJ2-6; v_gene: TRBV2; abundance: .; len: 17; CDR3nt: TGTGCCAGCAGTTTACAGGGACGCTACTCTGGGGCCAACGTCCTGACTTTC; CDR3aa: CASSLQGRYSGANVLTF
d_gene: .; j_gene: TRBJ2-1; v_gene: TRBV19; abundance: .; len: 15; CDR3nt: TGTGCCAGTAGTATCCCGCGATCCTGGGCCAATGAGCAGTTCTTC; CDR3aa: CASSIPRSWANEQFF
d_gene: .; j_gene: TRBJ2-3; v_gene: TRBV9; abundance: .; len: 14; CDR3nt: TGTGCCAGCAGCCTCCGGGGGGCATCAGATACGCAGTATTTT; CDR3aa: CASSLRGASDTQYF
d_gene: .; j_gene: TRBJ2-7; v_gene: TRBV6-5; abundance: few; len: 13; CDR3nt: TGTGCCAGCAGTTACCGGGGTCGGGACGAGCAGTACTTC; CDR3aa: CASSYRGRDEQYF
d_gene: .; j_gene: TRBJ1-4; v_gene: TRBV4-3; abundance: .; len: 13; CDR3nt: TGCGCCAGCAGCCTAACGGGGGGTAGCGTTTTGTTTTTT; CDR3aa: CASSLTGGSVLFF
d_gene: .; j_gene: TRBJ1-1; v_gene: TRBV18; abundance: .; len: 16; CDR3nt: TGTGCCAGCTCCCCGCTCCGCGAGGGTTTGAACACTGAAGCTTTCTTT; CDR3aa: CASSPLREGLNTEAFF
d_gene: .; j_gene: TRBJ2-7; v_gene: TRBV19; abundance: .; len: 13; CDR3nt: TGTGCCAGTAGTCGCGGACTGATCTACGAGCAGTACTTC; CDR3aa: CASSRGLIYEQYF
d_gene: TRBD1; j_gene: TRBJ2-1; v_gene: TRBV6-2/TRBV6-3; abundance: .; len: 17; CDR3nt: TGTGCCAGCAGTTACGGGACGGGACAGGGTGTAGGCAGGGAGCAGTTCTTC; CDR3aa: CASSYGTGQGVGREQFF
d_gene: TRBD1; j_gene: TRBJ1-6; v_gene: TRBV3-1/TRBV3-2; abundance: .; len: 14; CDR3nt: TGTGCCAGCAGCCCGCGACAGGGGAATTCACCCCTCCACTTT; CDR3aa: CASSPRQGNSPLHF
d_gene: .; j_gene: TRBJ2-3; v_gene: TRBV5-1; abundance: .; len: 14; CDR3nt: TGCGCCAGCAGCTTGGATAATTTTAGAGATTCGCAGTATTTT; CDR3aa: CASSLDNFRDSQYF
d_gene: .; j_gene: TRBJ1-5; v_gene: TRBV30; abundance: .; len: 12; CDR3nt: TGTGCCTGGAGTCGTAGCTATCAGCCCCAGCATTTT; CDR3aa: CAWSRSYQPQHF